This T cell receptor (beta chain) was obtained from a study of cytomegalovirus exposure and HLA in healthy donors. Comment on this clone: The antigen remains unidentified.

The germline V gene encodes CDR1 SGHNT and CDR2 YYREEE (reference sequence). CDR3 length: 16 residues. After removal of 4 bases from V and 7 bases from J, the junction contained 14 bases not matched to a gene. Donors sampled were nominally healthy, though unrecorded immune exposures were likely. Vbeta (60) and Jbeta (13) primers were used in the PCR. Profiling relied on immunoSEQ multiplex PCR, and the TCRdb table lists in-frame clones only, not all of them. Among roughly 93,000 clones listed, more than 75% were seen once. Broader study findings: In vitro confirmation showed three CMV-associated chains to be CMV antigen specific. Among the most significant clusters, several appeared linked to common viral pathogens in a later analysis.

Sequencing used PBMCs. The chain carries TRBV5-4 and TRBJ2-3; 8 nucleotides agree with TRBD2. The sequence was obtained from a human donor in good health. CDR3: CASSPRGGPGVNTQYF. The CDR3 coding sequence is TGTGCCAGCAGCCCACGGGGGGGACCTGGGGTGAATACGCAGTATTTT.